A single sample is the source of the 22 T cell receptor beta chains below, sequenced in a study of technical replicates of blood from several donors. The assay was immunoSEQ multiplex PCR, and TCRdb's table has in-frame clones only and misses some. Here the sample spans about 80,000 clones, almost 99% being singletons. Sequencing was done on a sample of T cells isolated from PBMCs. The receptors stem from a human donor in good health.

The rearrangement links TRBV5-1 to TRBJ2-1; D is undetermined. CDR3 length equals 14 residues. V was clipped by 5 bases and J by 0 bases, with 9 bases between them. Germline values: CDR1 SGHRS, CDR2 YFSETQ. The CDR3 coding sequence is TGCGCCAGCAGGCTCCTGGCCTCCTACAATGAGCAGTTCTTC. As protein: CASRLLASYNEQFF.

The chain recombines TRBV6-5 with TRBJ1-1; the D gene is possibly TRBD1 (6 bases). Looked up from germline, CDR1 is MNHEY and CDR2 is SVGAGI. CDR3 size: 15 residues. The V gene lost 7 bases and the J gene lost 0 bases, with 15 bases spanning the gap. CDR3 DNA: TGTGCCAGCAACATATTGACAGGTCTGAACACTGAAGCTTTCTTT. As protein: CASNILTGLNTEAFF.

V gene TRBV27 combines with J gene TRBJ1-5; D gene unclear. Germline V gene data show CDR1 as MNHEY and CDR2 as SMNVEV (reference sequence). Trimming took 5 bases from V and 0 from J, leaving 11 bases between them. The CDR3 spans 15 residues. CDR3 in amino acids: CASSISSGSNQPQHF. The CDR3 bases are TGTGCCAGCAGTATCTCCTCAGGTAGCAATCAGCCCCAGCATTTT.

The CDR3 sequence: CASSETVGIQYF. CDR3 coding DNA: TGTGCCAGCAGTGAGACAGTTGGCATTCAGTACTTC. V and J are TRBV6-1 and TRBJ2-4; TRBD1 might be the D (5 bases). Trimming removed 3 bases at V and 9 bases at J, with 9 bases between. Germline V lookup: CDR1 MNHNS, CDR2 SASEGT. The CDR3 has 12 amino acids.

CDR3 sequence reads: CASSDGTAREKLFF. CDR3 nucleotides: TGTGCCAGCAGTGACGGGACAGCTAGGGAAAAACTGTTTTTT. The rearrangement uses TRBV6-1 and TRBJ1-4, with 7 bases lining up with TRBD1. Germline CDR1 and CDR2: MNHNS and SASEGT. Losses at the gene ends were 3 bases for V and 8 bases for J; bases not matched to a gene: 6. The CDR3 has 14 amino acids.

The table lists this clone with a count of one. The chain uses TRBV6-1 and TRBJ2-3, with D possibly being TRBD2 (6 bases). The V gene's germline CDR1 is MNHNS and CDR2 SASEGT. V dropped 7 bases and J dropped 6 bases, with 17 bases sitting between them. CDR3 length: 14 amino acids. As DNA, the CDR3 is TGTGCCAGCACCGCAGCGGGTCCGATGGATACGCAGTATTTT. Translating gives CASTAAGPMDTQYF.

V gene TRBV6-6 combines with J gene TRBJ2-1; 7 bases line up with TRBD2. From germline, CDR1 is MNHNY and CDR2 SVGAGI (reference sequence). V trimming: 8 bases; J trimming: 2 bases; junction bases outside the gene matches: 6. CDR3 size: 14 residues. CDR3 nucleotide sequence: TGTGCCAGCCTTCGAGCGGGAACCTACAATGAGCAGTTCTTC. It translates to CASLRAGTYNEQFF.

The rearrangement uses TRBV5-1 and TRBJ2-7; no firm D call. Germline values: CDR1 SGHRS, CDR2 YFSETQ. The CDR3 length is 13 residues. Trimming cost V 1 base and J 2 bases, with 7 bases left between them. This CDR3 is CASSLSGTYEQYF. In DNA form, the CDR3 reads TGCGCCAGCAGCTTGTCAGGTACCTACGAGCAGTACTTC. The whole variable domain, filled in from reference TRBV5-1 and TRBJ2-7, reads KAGVTQTPRYLIKTRGQQVTLSCSPISGHRSVSWYQQTPGQGLQFLFEYFSETQRNKGNFPGRFSGRQFSNSRSEMNVSTLELGDSALYLCASSLSGTYEQYFGPGTRLTVT.

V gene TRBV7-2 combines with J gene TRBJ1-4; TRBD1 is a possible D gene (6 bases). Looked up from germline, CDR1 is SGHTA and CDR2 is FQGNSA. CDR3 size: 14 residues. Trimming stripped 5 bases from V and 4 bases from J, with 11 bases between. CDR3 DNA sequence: TGTGCCAGCAGCCACGACAGGTATAATGAAAAACTGTTTTTT. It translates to CASSHDRYNEKLFF.

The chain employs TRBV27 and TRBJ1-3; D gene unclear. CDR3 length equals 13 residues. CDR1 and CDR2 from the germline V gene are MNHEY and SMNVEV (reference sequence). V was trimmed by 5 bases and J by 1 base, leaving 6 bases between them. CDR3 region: CASSLTSGNTIYF. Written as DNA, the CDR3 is TGTGCCAGCAGTCTGACTTCTGGAAACACCATATATTTT.

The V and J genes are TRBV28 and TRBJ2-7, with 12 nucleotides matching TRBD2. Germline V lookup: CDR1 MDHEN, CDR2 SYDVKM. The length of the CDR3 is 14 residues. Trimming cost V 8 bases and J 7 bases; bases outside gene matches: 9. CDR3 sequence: CASRTSGIDREQYF. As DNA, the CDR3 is TGTGCCAGCCGGACTAGCGGGATCGACAGAGAGCAGTACTTC.

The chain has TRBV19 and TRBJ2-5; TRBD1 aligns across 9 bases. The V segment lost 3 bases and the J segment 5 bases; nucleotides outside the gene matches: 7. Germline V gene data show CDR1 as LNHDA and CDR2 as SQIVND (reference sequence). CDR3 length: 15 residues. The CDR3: CASSMGTGSWETQYF. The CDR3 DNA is TGTGCCAGTAGTATGGGGACAGGGTCCTGGGAGACCCAGTACTTC.

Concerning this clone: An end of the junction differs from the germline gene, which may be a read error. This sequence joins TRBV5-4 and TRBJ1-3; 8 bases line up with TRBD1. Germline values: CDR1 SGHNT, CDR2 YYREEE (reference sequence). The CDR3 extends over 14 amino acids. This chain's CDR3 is CASRLDRDGNTIYF. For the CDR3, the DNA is TGTGCCAGCAGGTTGGACAGGGACGGAAACACCATATATTTT.

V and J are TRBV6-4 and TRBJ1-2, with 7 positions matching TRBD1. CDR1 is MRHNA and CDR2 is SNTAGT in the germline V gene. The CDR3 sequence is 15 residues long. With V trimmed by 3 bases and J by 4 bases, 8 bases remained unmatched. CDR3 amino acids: CASSEGIGTVYGYTF. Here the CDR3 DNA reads TGTGCCAGCAGTGAGGGGATAGGGACAGTCTATGGCTACACCTTC.

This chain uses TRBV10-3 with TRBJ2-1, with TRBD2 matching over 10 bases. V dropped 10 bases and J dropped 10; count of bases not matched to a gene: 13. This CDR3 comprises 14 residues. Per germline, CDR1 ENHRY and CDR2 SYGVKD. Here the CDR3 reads CATYQREGGGEQFF. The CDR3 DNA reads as TGTGCCACCTACCAGCGGGAGGGCGGCGGGGAGCAGTTCTTC.

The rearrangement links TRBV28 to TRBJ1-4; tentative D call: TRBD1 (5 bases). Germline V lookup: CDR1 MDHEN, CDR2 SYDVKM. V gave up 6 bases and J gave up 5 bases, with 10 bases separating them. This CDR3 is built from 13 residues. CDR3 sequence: CASRDRQNEKLFF. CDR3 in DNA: TGTGCCAGCAGAGATAGACAGAATGAAAAACTGTTTTTT.

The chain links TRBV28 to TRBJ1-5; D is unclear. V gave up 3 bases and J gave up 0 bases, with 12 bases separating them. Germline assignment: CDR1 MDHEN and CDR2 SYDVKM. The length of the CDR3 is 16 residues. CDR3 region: CASSFEKQYSNQPQHF. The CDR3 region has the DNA TGTGCCAGCAGTTTCGAGAAACAGTATAGCAATCAGCCCCAGCATTTT.

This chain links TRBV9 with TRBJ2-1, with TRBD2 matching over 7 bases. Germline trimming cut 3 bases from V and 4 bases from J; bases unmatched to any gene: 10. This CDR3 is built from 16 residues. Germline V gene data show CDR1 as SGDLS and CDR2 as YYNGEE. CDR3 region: CASSAGLGREYNEQFF. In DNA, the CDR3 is TGTGCCAGCAGCGCGGGCTTGGGGAGGGAGTACAATGAGCAGTTCTTC.

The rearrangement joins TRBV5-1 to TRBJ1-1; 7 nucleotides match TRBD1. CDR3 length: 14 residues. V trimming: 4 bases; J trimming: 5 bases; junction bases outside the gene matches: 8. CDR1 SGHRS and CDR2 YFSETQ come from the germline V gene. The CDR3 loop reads CASSQNRGHTEAFF. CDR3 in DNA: TGCGCCAGCAGCCAGAACAGGGGTCATACTGAAGCTTTCTTT.

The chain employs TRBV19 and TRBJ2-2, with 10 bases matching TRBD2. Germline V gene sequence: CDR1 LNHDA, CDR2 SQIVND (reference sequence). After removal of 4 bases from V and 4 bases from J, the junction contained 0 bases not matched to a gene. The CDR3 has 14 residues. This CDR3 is CASSTSGGTGELFF. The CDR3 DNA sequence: TGTGCCAGTAGTACTAGCGGGGGCACCGGGGAGCTGTTTTTT.

The CDR3 DNA is TGCGCCAGCAGCCAAGTTCCCCCCGCCAGGGGAGTTACTATTTCTAGCACAGATACGCAGTATTTT. Translated, it gives CASSQVPPARGVTISSTDTQYF. This chain links TRBV4-1 with TRBJ2-3, with D possibly TRBD1 on 6 matching bases. The V gene lost 1 base and the J gene lost 0 bases, with 29 bases spanning the gap. CDR1 is MGHRA and CDR2 is YSYEKL in the germline V gene. This CDR3 comprises 22 residues.

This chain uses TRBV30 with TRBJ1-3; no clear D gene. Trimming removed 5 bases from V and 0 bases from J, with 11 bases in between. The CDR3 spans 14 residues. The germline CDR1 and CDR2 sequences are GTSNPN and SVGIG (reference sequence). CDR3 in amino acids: CAWQNLISGNTIYF. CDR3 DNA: TGTGCCTGGCAAAACCTAATCTCTGGAAACACCATATATTTT.